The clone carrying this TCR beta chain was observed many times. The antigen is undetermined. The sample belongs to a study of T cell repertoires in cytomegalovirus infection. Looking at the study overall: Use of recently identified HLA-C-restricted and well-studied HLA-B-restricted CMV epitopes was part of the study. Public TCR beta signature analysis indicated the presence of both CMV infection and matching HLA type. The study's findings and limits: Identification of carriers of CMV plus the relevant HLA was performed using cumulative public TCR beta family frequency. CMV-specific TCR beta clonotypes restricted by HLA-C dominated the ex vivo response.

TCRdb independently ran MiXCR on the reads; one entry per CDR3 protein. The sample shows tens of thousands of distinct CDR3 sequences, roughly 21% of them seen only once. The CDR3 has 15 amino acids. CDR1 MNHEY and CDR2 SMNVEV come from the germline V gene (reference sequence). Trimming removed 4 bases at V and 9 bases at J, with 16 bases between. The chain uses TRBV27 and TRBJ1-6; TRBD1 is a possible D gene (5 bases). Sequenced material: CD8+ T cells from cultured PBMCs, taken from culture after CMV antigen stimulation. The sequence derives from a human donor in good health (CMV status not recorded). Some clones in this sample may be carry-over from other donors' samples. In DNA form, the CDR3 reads TGTGCCAGCAGTTGGTCAGGGCGAGATGGTTCACCCCTCCACTTT. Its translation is CASSWSGRDGSPLHF.